This is a list of T cell receptor beta chains from one sample in a study of T-cell memory formation after mild COVID-19. TCRdb independently ran MiXCR on the 5' RACE reads; one entry per CDR3 protein. The table has 150,000 to 200,000 distinct CDR3 sequences, roughly 30% seen once. Sequenced: PBMCs or a T cell subset sorted from them (not recorded which). The receptor source for this set is an adult woman who had mild COVID-19 (a few samples of this study predate the infection). Cell type and time point are not known. The CDR3 runs from the conserved cysteine through the conserved F or W. D genes are given only for firm matches. A clone size is listed for some rows: how often the clone was seen (once, few, many), or a class if it is expanded.

TRBJ2-2	once	TRBV5-1	-	CASLGAANTGELFF	TGCGCCAGCCTCGGGGCAGCGAACACCGGGGAGCTGTTTTTT
TRBJ1-2	few	TRBV11-2	-	CASSYNGKNYGYTF	TGTGCCAGCAGCTACAACGGGAAGAACTATGGCTACACCTTC
TRBJ2-2	few	TRBV11-3	TRBD2	CASSFNTLAGENTGELFF	TGTGCCAGCAGCTTCAACACGCTAGCGGGAGAAAACACCGGGGAGCTGTTTTTT
TRBJ1-1	-	TRBV20-1	-	CSAPRGESSLAFF	TGCAGTGCTCCGAGAGGGGAGTCTAGTTTAGCTTTCTTT
TRBJ2-2	-	TRBV5-1	-	CASSLAGGTYNTGELFF	TGCGCCAGCAGCTTGGCCGGCGGGACATATAACACCGGGGAGCTGTTTTTT
TRBJ2-1	-	TRBV5-1	-	CASTDSYNEQFF	TGCGCCAGCACAGACAGTTACAATGAGCAGTTCTTC
TRBJ2-1	-	TRBV18	-	CASSPSERLSSYNEQFF	TGTGCCAGCTCACCATCAGAGCGCTTAAGCTCCTACAATGAGCAGTTCTTC
TRBJ1-1	few	TRBV6-6	-	CASRVTAEEAFF	TGTGCCAGCAGAGTGACCGCCGAAGAAGCTTTCTTT
TRBJ2-1	few	TRBV12-3/TRBV12-4	TRBD2	CASSYPAVAGGKDEQFF	TGTGCCAGCAGTTACCCCGCTGTAGCGGGGGGTAAGGATGAGCAGTTCTTC
TRBJ1-2	few	TRBV7-9	-	CASSPTDAGYTF	TGTGCCAGCAGCCCCACTGACGCTGGCTACACCTTC
TRBJ2-3	-	TRBV5-1	-	CASSLRELKIDTQYF	TGCGCCAGCAGCTTGAGGGAGCTTAAGATAGATACGCAGTATTTT
TRBJ2-3	-	TRBV3-1	TRBD1	CASSFGSTGTGTDTQYF	TGTGCCAGCAGCTTCGGATCCACCGGGACAGGGACAGATACGCAGTATTTT
TRBJ2-1	few	TRBV5-1	TRBD2	CASSLAPLAGSYNEQFF	TGCGCCAGCAGCTTGGCACCTCTAGCGGGCAGCTACAATGAGCAGTTCTTC
TRBJ2-3	few	TRBV7-6	-	CASSTTGSSTQYF	TGTGCCAGCAGCACAACAGGTAGCAGTACGCAGTATTTT
TRBJ2-7	few	TRBV7-3	TRBD1	CASSPGTGGSLYF	TGTGCCAGCAGCCCGGGAACAGGGGGATCGTTGTACTTC
TRBJ2-5	-	TRBV2	TRBD2	CASSDERGFFQYF	TGTGCCAGCAGTGATGAGCGGGGGTTCTTTCAGTACTTC
TRBJ2-3	few	TRBV27	-	CASSFEPTDTQYF	TGTGCCAGCAGTTTTGAGCCAACAGATACGCAGTATTTT
TRBJ1-2	-	TRBV3-1	TRBD1	CASSHGTGMDGYTF	TGTGCCAGCAGCCACGGGACAGGGATGGATGGCTACACCTTC
TRBJ2-5	-	TRBV5-1	-	CASSLWAADQETQYF	TGCGCCAGCAGCTTGTGGGCAGCGGACCAAGAGACCCAGTACTTC
TRBJ2-1	-	TRBV18	TRBD2	CASSPLILSAGGPSSYNEQFF	TGTGCCAGCTCACCCCTCATTCTGTCCGCGGGGGGGCCGAGCTCCTACAATGAGCAGTTCTTC
TRBJ2-7	-	TRBV11-2	-	CASSLSSPAQSSYEQYF	TGTGCCAGCAGCCTCTCGTCCCCCGCGCAAAGCTCCTACGAGCAGTACTTC
TRBJ1-1	-	TRBV5-1	TRBD1	CASSPETGWNTEAFF	TGCGCCAGCAGCCCCGAGACAGGGTGGAACACTGAAGCTTTCTTT
TRBJ2-3	-	TRBV6-2/TRBV6-3	-	CASSYSASDTQYF	TGTGCCAGCAGTTACTCGGCTAGCGATACGCAGTATTTT
TRBJ2-7	-	TRBV9	TRBD1	CASSVGGTGSYEQYF	TGTGCCAGCAGCGTAGGGGGGACAGGGTCCTACGAGCAGTACTTC
TRBJ1-1	-	TRBV9	TRBD1	CASGTAMNTEAFF	TGTGCCAGCGGGACAGCCATGAACACTGAAGCTTTCTTT
TRBJ2-7	-	TRBV12-5	TRBD1	CASGLVLGQGSYEQYF	TGTGCTAGTGGTTTGGTACTGGGACAGGGGAGCTACGAGCAGTACTTC
TRBJ1-4	once	TRBV23-1	-	CASIQGSTNEKLFF	TGCGCCAGCATCCAGGGTTCAACTAATGAAAAACTGTTTTTT
TRBJ2-1	few	TRBV20-1	TRBD2	CSASITSGRNEQFF	TGCAGTGCTAGTATAACTAGCGGGAGGAATGAGCAGTTCTTC
TRBJ2-7	-	TRBV7-9	TRBD1	CASGGTGDSYEQYF	TGTGCCAGTGGCGGGACAGGGGACTCCTACGAGCAGTACTTC
TRBJ2-2	-	TRBV2	-	CASNGVYTGELFF	TGTGCCAGCAATGGGGTGTACACCGGGGAGCTGTTTTTT
TRBJ2-7	-	TRBV18	TRBD1	CASQRVLGQEVYEQYF	TGTGCCAGCCAACGTGTTTTAGGACAGGAGGTATACGAGCAGTACTTC
TRBJ2-7	once	TRBV18	-	CASSRRLGNGYEQYF	TGTGCCAGCTCACGGCGTCTGGGTAACGGCTACGAGCAGTACTTC
TRBJ2-7	-	TRBV12-3/TRBV12-4	-	CASSLSGTGSYEQYF	TGTGCCAGCAGTTTATCAGGGACGGGCTCCTACGAGCAGTACTTC
TRBJ2-7	-	TRBV18	-	CASSPGPGGSYEQYF	TGTGCCAGCTCACCAGGTCCAGGTGGCTCCTACGAGCAGTACTTC
TRBJ2-3	-	TRBV7-6	-	CASSFPGTYSTDTQYF	TGTGCCAGCAGCTTCCCCGGGACCTACAGCACAGATACGCAGTATTTT
TRBJ2-6	-	TRBV11-2	-	CASSLVGPSSGANVLTF	TGTGCCAGCAGCTTAGTCGGCCCAAGCTCTGGGGCCAACGTCCTGACTTTC
TRBJ2-2	-	TRBV4-2	-	CASSQVYREDTGELFF	TGTGCCAGCAGCCAAGTGTACAGGGAGGACACCGGGGAGCTGTTTTTT
TRBJ2-7	-	TRBV7-9	-	CASSATTFEQYF	TGTGCCAGCAGCGCCACTACGTTTGAGCAGTACTTC
TRBJ2-2	-	TRBV6-6	TRBD2	CASSYSQREGTGELFF	TGTGCCAGCAGTTACTCGCAGCGGGAGGGCACCGGGGAGCTGTTTTTT
TRBJ2-1	many	TRBV12-3/TRBV12-4	-	CASSFPLVF	TGTGCCAGCAGTTTCCCTCTAGTCTTC
TRBJ2-3	-	TRBV7-9	-	CASSRRASFTDTQYF	TGTGCCAGCAGCCGAAGGGCCAGCTTCACAGATACGCAGTATTTT
TRBJ2-5	few	TRBV3-1	-	CASSQDWGLGETQYF	TGTGCCAGCAGCCAAGATTGGGGCCTAGGGGAGACCCAGTACTTC
TRBJ2-1	few	TRBV6-1	-	CASAAAEYNEQFF	TGTGCCAGCGCCGCCGCGGAGTACAATGAGCAGTTCTTC
TRBJ2-4	few	TRBV19	TRBD2	CASSERGLGSYIQYF	TGTGCCAGTAGTGAACGGGGACTAGGGAGTTACATTCAGTACTTC
TRBJ1-1	few	TRBV20-1	-	CSATGGWGSNLGSTEAFF	TGCAGTGCTACCGGGGGATGGGGGAGTAATCTAGGGTCCACTGAAGCTTTCTTT
TRBJ1-1	-	TRBV7-8	-	CASSPLTGNTEAFF	TGTGCCAGCAGCCCCCTGACAGGGAACACTGAAGCTTTCTTT
TRBJ2-3	-	TRBV29-1	TRBD2	CSVRTSGSLDTQYF	TGCAGCGTTCGGACTAGCGGTAGTTTGGATACGCAGTATTTT
TRBJ2-6	-	TRBV18	-	CASSGGTGANVLTF	TGTGCCAGCTCAGGAGGGACCGGGGCCAACGTCCTGACTTTC
TRBJ2-5	-	TRBV5-1	-	CASSLQGTTRETQYF	TGCGCCAGCAGCTTGCAGGGGACGACCCGGGAGACCCAGTACTTC
TRBJ2-7	-	TRBV12-3/TRBV12-4	TRBD1	CASSLQGAEGYEQYF	TGTGCCAGCAGTCTCCAGGGGGCAGAAGGCTACGAGCAGTACTTC
TRBJ1-6	-	TRBV20-1	-	CSAAPRGGAVNSPLHF	TGCAGTGCTGCACCTCGGGGGGGGGCTGTTAATTCACCCCTCCACTTT
TRBJ1-3	few	TRBV13	-	CASSPWTLGNTIYF	TGTGCCAGCAGCCCTTGGACACTAGGAAACACCATATATTTT
TRBJ2-2	few	TRBV12-3/TRBV12-4	-	CASSLWGELFF	TGTGCCAGCAGTTTATGGGGGGAGCTGTTTTTT
TRBJ1-6	once	TRBV6-1	-	CATTPVSSYNSPLHF	TGTGCCACCACCCCGGTGAGCTCCTATAATTCACCCCTCCACTTT
TRBJ2-7	medium-sized	TRBV4-3	-	CASSQDLIRGVNEQYF	TGCGCCAGCAGCCAAGATCTTATACGAGGGGTCAACGAGCAGTACTTC
TRBJ2-5	-	TRBV24-1	TRBD2	CATSLAEGTQYF	TGTGCCACCAGCCTAGCGGAAGGGACCCAGTACTTC
TRBJ1-1	-	TRBV7-8	TRBD1	CASSPGGQFGTEAFF	TGTGCCAGCAGCCCCGGGGGACAGTTCGGGACTGAAGCTTTCTTT
TRBJ1-1	-	TRBV9	-	CASSGGHPYTPNTEAFF	TGTGCCAGCAGCGGCGGACACCCATACACTCCGAACACTGAAGCTTTCTTT